Listed below are T cell receptor beta chains from one sample, sequenced in a study of cytomegalovirus exposure and HLA in healthy donors. The method was immunoSEQ multiplex PCR; TCRdb's version includes in-frame clones alone and lacks a portion of them. Its table records 65,000 to 85,000 clones. Sequences were obtained from PBMCs. The receptors stem from a female donor in good health and CMV-seropositive. Both conserved end residues are part of each CDR3. D genes are given only for firm matches.

>15|TRBJ1-1|TRBV5-1|-
CASSLLAESNTEAFF
TGCGCCAGCAGCTTGTTGGCAGAATCGAACACTGAAGCTTTCTTT
>15|TRBJ2-1|TRBV30|-
CAWRGEVADYNEQFF
TGTGCCTGGAGGGGGGAAGTAGCGGATTACAATGAGCAGTTCTTC
>12|TRBJ1-2|TRBV5-6|-
CASSLDPKGYTF
TGTGCCAGCAGCTTGGATCCCAAAGGCTACACCTTC
>16|TRBJ2-7|TRBV23-1|-
CASSQSETHCPYEQYF
TGCGCCAGCAGTCAATCGGAGACCCACTGTCCATACGAGCAGTACTTC
>14|TRBJ2-5|TRBV29-1|-
CSVTRGVPQETQYF
TGCAGCGTTACCAGGGGAGTCCCCCAAGAGACCCAGTACTTC
>16|TRBJ1-5|TRBV19|TRBD1
CASTTRGGTGDQPQHF
TGTGCCAGTACCACTCGGGGGGGGACAGGGGATCAGCCCCAGCATTTT
>16|TRBJ2-1|TRBV13|-
CASSSHRESSYNEQFF
TGTGCCAGCAGCTCACACAGGGAAAGCTCCTACAATGAGCAGTTCTTC
>13|TRBJ2-3|TRBV29-1|TRBD1
CSDPGTGKDTQYF
TGCAGCGACCCCGGGACAGGTAAGGATACGCAGTATTTT
>12|TRBJ1-2|TRBV27|-
CASSSGGQGYTF
TGTGCCAGCAGTTCCGGGGGGCAGGGCTACACCTTC
>14|TRBJ1-2|TRBV4-3|-
CASSHSSGSYGYTF
TGCGCCAGCAGCCACTCGAGTGGGAGCTATGGCTACACCTTC
>15|TRBJ1-2|TRBV28|TRBD1
CASSPTTGGIYGYTF
TGTGCCAGCAGTCCGACGACAGGGGGGATCTATGGCTACACCTTC
>16|TRBJ1-1|TRBV10-3|TRBD1
CAISARFRDREAEAFF
TGTGCCATCAGTGCCCGTTTCCGGGACAGGGAGGCTGAAGCTTTCTTT
>17|TRBJ2-7|TRBV7-6|-
CASSLDSPGGYSYEQYF
TGTGCCAGCAGCTTAGACAGTCCCGGTGGGTACTCCTACGAGCAGTACTTC
>14|TRBJ2-1|TRBV5-1|TRBD1
CASSQGQGVYEQFF
TGCGCCAGCAGCCAAGGACAGGGAGTTTATGAGCAGTTCTTC
>16|TRBJ2-3|TRBV28|-
CASSLITVSGTDTQYF
TGTGCCAGCAGTTTAATAACAGTTAGCGGCACAGATACGCAGTATTTT
>14|TRBJ2-7|TRBV27|-
CASSYRDTHYEQYF
TGTGCCAGCAGTTACCGGGACACCCACTACGAGCAGTACTTC
>15|TRBJ2-7|TRBV4-2|TRBD2
CASSPGLAVSYEQYF
TGTGCCAGCAGCCCCGGACTAGCGGTCTCCTACGAGCAGTACTTC
>15|TRBJ2-7|TRBV9|TRBD1
CASSGGQSISYEQYF
TGTGCCAGCAGCGGGGGACAGTCTATTTCCTACGAGCAGTACTTC
>13|TRBJ1-1|TRBV29-1|TRBD1
CSVENTGVAEAFF
TGCAGCGTTGAAAACACAGGGGTCGCTGAAGCTTTCTTT
>15|TRBJ2-1|TRBV7-2|-
CASSLTGVSTNEQFF
TGTGCCAGCAGCTTAACGGGAGTCTCGACCAATGAGCAGTTCTTC
>15|TRBJ1-1|TRBV19|TRBD1
CASSTTGTVETEAFF
TGTGCCAGTAGTACCACCGGGACAGTAGAGACTGAAGCTTTCTTT
>14|TRBJ2-7|TRBV30|TRBD1
CAWSPGQGDDEQYF
TGTGCCTGGAGTCCGGGACAGGGAGATGACGAGCAGTACTTC
>15|TRBJ2-5|TRBV5-4|TRBD2
CASSHRLAEQETQYF
TGTGCCAGCAGCCATAGGCTAGCGGAACAAGAGACCCAGTACTTC
>12|TRBJ1-1|TRBV9|-
CASSVGTDEAFF
TGTGCCAGCAGCGTAGGGACAGATGAAGCTTTCTTT
>15|TRBJ2-6|TRBV6-5|-
CASSSQGSGANVLTF
TGTGCCAGCAGTTCACAGGGTTCCGGGGCCAACGTCCTGACTTTC
>12|TRBJ2-7|TRBV30|-
CAWSGTGYEQYF
TGTGCCTGGAGTGGTACAGGGTACGAGCAGTACTTC
>14|TRBJ2-2|TRBV18|-
CASSPLLNTGELFF
TGTGCCAGCTCACCGTTGTTAAACACCGGGGAGCTGTTTTTT
>19|TRBJ2-7|TRBV4-1|TRBD2
CASSHSPPLAGVLVYEQYF
TGCGCCAGCAGCCATTCTCCCCCTCTAGCGGGAGTACTCGTATACGAGCAGTACTTC
>12|TRBJ1-2|TRBV30|-
CAWTGEGYGYTF
TGTGCCTGGACAGGGGAGGGCTATGGCTACACCTTC
>14|TRBJ2-7|TRBV7-6|TRBD1
CASSSGQGASEQYF
TGTGCCAGCAGCTCGGGACAGGGGGCGTCCGAGCAGTACTTC
>14|TRBJ1-1|TRBV7-8|-
CASSIQALNTEAFF
TGTGCCAGCAGCATACAGGCTCTTAACACTGAAGCTTTCTTT
>13|TRBJ1-2|TRBV7-9|-
CASSLAYSGGYTF
TGTGCCAGCAGCTTAGCCTATTCGGGTGGCTACACCTTC
>13|TRBJ1-2|TRBV9|TRBD1
CASSTQGAEGYTF
TGTGCCAGCAGCACACAGGGGGCTGAGGGCTACACCTTC
>15|TRBJ1-2|TRBV9|-
CASSVGRGPQYGYTF
TGTGCCAGCAGCGTAGGCAGGGGCCCTCAATATGGCTACACCTTC
>14|TRBJ2-1|TRBV19|TRBD2
CASSKREGPNEQFF
TGTGCCAGTAGTAAGAGGGAGGGTCCCAATGAGCAGTTCTTC
>18|TRBJ2-2|TRBV6-1|-
CASSDGSLGEVDTGELFF
TGTGCCAGCAGTGATGGCAGTTTAGGAGAAGTCGACACCGGGGAGCTGTTTTTT
>15|TRBJ1-1|TRBV6-5|TRBD1
CASSRDRDYGTEAFF
TGTGCCAGCAGCCGAGACAGGGATTATGGCACTGAAGCTTTCTTT
>13|TRBJ1-4|TRBV30|-
CAWGEGNSEKLFF
TGTGCCTGGGGGGAGGGTAACAGTGAAAAACTGTTTTTT
>14|TRBJ2-1|TRBV13|TRBD2
CASSLWREFGEQFF
TGTGCCAGCAGCTTATGGCGGGAGTTTGGTGAGCAGTTCTTC
>16|TRBJ2-1|TRBV4-3|-
CASSAQPGALEGEQFF
TGCGCCAGCAGCGCCCAGCCGGGAGCGCTCGAAGGTGAGCAGTTCTTC
>15|TRBJ2-1|TRBV19|TRBD2
CASGPTSATHNEQFF
TGTGCCAGTGGCCCGACTAGCGCCACACACAATGAGCAGTTCTTC
>15|TRBJ1-1|TRBV5-1|TRBD1
CASSPTGAVGTEAFF
TGCGCCAGCAGCCCGACAGGGGCGGTGGGCACTGAAGCTTTCTTT
>13|TRBJ1-3|TRBV5-1|-
CASSPAQGNTIYF
TGCGCCAGCAGCCCTGCCCAGGGAAACACCATATATTTT
>18|TRBJ2-6|TRBV14|-
CASSPRGGAYSGANVLTF
TGTGCCAGCAGCCCCCGAGGGGGGGCATACTCTGGGGCCAACGTCCTGACTTTC
>15|TRBJ2-7|TRBV6-5|-
CASSYHGTKTYEQYF
TGTGCCAGCAGTTACCACGGGACAAAGACCTACGAGCAGTACTTC
>13|TRBJ2-7|TRBV27|-
CASSLGLTYEQYF
TGTGCCAGCAGCCTAGGACTAACCTACGAGCAGTACTTC
>15|TRBJ2-2|TRBV4-3|-
CASSQDAGVTGELFF
TGCGCCAGCAGCCAAGACGCAGGGGTCACCGGGGAGCTGTTTTTT
>12|TRBJ1-4|TRBV18|-
CASSLYYEKLFF
TGTGCCAGCTCACTCTATTATGAAAAACTGTTTTTT
>16|TRBJ1-5|TRBV4-2|TRBD1
CASSQGPGGGNQPQHF
TGTGCCAGCAGCCAAGGGCCAGGGGGAGGCAATCAGCCCCAGCATTTT
>18|TRBJ2-1|TRBV9|TRBD2
CASSVRLAGSSSYNEQFF
TGTGCCAGCAGCGTCAGACTAGCGGGATCCTCCTCCTACAATGAGCAGTTCTTC
>13|TRBJ2-7|TRBV10-3|-
CATLGLASYEQYF
TGTGCCACCCTGGGCCTAGCGTCCTACGAGCAGTACTTC
>14|TRBJ1-1|TRBV6-5|-
CASSYSQANTEAFF
TGTGCCAGCAGTTACTCTCAGGCGAACACTGAAGCTTTCTTT
>14|TRBJ1-1|TRBV5-4|TRBD1
CASSYYRGGTEAFF
TGTGCCAGCAGTTATTACAGGGGAGGAACTGAAGCTTTCTTT
>14|TRBJ1-1|TRBV2|-
CASSEFLADTEAFF
TGTGCCAGCAGTGAATTTTTAGCGGACACTGAAGCTTTCTTT
>14|TRBJ2-7|TRBV9|-
CASSVEDTPREQYF
TGTGCCAGCAGCGTAGAAGATACGCCGCGCGAGCAGTACTTC
>15|TRBJ2-7|TRBV30|TRBD1
CAWSGDRVGTYEQYF
TGTGCCTGGAGCGGAGACAGGGTCGGGACCTACGAGCAGTACTTC
>11|TRBJ1-1|TRBV2|-
CASSEAAGAFF
TGTGCCAGCAGTGAAGCGGCGGGTGCTTTCTTT
>15|TRBJ1-2|TRBV7-2|TRBD1
CASSLRGTGGYGYTF
TGTGCCAGCAGCTTAAGGGGGACAGGGGGCTATGGCTACACCTTC
>14|TRBJ2-2|TRBV7-8|TRBD1
CASSDTGDTGELFF
TGTGCCAGCAGCGATACAGGGGACACCGGGGAGCTGTTTTTT
>11|TRBJ1-2|TRBV30|TRBD1
CALWTGNGYTF
TGTGCCTTATGGACAGGCAATGGCTACACCTTC